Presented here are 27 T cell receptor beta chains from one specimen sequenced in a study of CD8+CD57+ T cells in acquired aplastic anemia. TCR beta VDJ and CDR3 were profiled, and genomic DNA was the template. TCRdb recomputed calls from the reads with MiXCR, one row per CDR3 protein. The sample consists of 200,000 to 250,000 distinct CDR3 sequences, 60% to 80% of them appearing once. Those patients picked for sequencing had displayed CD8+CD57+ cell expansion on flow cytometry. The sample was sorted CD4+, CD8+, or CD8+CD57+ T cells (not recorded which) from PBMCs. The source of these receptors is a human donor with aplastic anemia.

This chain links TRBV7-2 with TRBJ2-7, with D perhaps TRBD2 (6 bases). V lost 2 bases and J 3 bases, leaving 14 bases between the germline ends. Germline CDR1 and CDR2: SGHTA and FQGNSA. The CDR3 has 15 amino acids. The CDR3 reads CASSLSMTGDYEQYF. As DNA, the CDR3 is TGTGCCAGCAGCTTATCGATGACGGGGGACTACGAGCAGTACTTC. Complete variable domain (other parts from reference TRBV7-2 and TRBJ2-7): GAGVSQSPSNKVTEKGKDVELRCDPISGHTALYWYRQSLGQGLEFLIYFQGNSAPDKSGLPSDRFSAERTGGSVSTLTIQRTQQEDSAVYLCASSLSMTGDYEQYFGPGTRLTVT.

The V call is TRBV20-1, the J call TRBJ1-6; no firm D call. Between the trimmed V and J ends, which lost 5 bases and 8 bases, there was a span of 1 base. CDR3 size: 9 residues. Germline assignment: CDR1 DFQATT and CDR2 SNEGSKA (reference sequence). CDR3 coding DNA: TGCAGTGCTTATTCACCCCTCCACTTT. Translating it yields CSAYSPLHF.

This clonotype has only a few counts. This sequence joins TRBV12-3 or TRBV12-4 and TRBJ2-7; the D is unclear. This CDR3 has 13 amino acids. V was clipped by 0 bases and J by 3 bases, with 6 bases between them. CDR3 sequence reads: CASSLALVYEQYF. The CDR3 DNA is TGTGCCAGCAGTTTAGCGCTAGTCTACGAGCAGTACTTC.

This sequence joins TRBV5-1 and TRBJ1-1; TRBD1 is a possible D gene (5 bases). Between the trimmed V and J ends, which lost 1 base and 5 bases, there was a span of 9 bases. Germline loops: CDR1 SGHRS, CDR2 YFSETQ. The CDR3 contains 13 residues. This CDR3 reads CASSLWGVTEAFF. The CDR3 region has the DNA TGCGCCAGCAGCTTGTGGGGGGTTACTGAAGCTTTCTTT.

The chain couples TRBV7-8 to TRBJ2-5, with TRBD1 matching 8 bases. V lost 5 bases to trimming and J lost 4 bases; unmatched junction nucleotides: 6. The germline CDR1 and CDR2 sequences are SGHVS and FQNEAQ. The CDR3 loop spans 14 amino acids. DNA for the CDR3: TGTGCCAGCAGCCTGAGACAGGGGCTAGAGACCCAGTACTTC. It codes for CASSLRQGLETQYF.

For the CDR3, the DNA is TGTGCCAGCAGCCCACGGACAGGAGGGGGAGATACGCAGTATTTT. Translating gives CASSPRTGGGDTQYF. This rearrangement joins TRBV2 to TRBJ2-3; possibly TRBD1 for D (7 bases). V dropped 6 bases and J dropped 5 bases, with 18 bases sitting between them. This CDR3 has 15 amino acids. Germline V CDR1 and CDR2: SNHLY, FYNNEI.

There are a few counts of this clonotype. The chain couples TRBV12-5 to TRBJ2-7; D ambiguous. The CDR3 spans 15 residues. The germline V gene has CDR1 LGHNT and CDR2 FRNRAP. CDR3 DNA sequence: TGTGCCAGCAGCCGGATTGCCACATCCTCCTACGAGCAGTACTTC. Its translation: CASSRIATSSYEQYF.

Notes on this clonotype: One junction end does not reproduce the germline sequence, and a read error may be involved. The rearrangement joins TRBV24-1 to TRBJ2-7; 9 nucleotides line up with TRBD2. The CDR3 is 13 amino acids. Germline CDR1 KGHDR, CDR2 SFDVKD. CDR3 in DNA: TGTGCCACCAGTGACCCCCGACTAGCGGAGATAAACTTC. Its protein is CATSDPRLAEINF.

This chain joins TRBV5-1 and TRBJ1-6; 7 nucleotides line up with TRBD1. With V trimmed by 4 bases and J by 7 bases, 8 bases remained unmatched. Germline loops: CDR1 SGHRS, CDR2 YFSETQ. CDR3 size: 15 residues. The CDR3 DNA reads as TGCGCCAGCAGCAGAGAGGGGGCTAGGAATTCACCCCTCCACTTT. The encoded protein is CASSREGARNSPLHF.

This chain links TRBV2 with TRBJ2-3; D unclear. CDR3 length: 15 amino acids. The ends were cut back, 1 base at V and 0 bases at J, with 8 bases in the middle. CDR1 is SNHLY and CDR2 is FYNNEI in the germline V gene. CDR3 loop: CASSEGSASTDTQYF. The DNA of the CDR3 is TGTGCCAGCAGTGAAGGCAGCGCAAGCACAGATACGCAGTATTTT.

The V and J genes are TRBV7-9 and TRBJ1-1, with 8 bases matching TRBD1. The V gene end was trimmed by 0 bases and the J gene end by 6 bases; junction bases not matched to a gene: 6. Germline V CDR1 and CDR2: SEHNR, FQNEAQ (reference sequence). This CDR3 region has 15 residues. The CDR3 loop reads CASSLAQGAKPEAFF. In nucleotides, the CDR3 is TGTGCCAGCAGCTTAGCGCAGGGGGCTAAGCCTGAAGCTTTCTTT.

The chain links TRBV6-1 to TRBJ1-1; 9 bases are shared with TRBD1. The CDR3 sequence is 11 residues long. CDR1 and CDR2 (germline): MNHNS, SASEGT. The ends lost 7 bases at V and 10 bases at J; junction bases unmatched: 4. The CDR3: CASMGQGGAFF. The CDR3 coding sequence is TGTGCCAGCATGGGACAGGGTGGAGCTTTCTTT.

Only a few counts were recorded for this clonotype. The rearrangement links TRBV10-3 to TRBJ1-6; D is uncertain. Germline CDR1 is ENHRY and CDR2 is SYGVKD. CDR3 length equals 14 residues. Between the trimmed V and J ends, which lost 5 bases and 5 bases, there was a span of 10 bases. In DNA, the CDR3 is TGTGCCATCAGTATGACACAAAATAATTCACCCCTCCACTTT. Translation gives CAISMTQNNSPLHF.

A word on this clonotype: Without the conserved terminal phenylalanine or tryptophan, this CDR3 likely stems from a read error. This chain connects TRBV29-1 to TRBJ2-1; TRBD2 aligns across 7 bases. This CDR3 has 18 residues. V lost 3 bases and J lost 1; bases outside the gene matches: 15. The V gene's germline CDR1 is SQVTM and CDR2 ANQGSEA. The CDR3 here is CSVDGGESGMVSYNEQFS. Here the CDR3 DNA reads TGCAGCGTTGACGGTGGGGAGAGCGGGATGGTATCCTACAATGAGCAGTTCTCC.

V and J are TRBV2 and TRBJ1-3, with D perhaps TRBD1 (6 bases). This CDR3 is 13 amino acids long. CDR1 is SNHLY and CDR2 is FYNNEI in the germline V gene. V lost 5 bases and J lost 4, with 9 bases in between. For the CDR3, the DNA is TGTGCCAGCAGTTCGACAGGCGGAAACACCATATATTTT. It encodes CASSSTGGNTIYF.

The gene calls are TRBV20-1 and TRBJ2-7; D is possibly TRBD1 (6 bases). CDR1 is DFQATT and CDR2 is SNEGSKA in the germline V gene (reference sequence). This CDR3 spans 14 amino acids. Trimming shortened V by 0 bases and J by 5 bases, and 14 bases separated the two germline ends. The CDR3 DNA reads TGCAGTGCTAGAGATCTACAGGGCATCGACGAGCAGTACTTC. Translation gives CSARDLQGIDEQYF.

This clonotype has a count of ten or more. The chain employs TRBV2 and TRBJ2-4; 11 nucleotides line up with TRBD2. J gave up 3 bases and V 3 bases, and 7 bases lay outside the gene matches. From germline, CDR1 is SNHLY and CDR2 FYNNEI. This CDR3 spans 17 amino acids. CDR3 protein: CASSEMVAGGHKNIQYF. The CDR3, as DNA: TGTGCCAGCAGTGAGATGGTAGCGGGGGGGCACAAAAACATTCAGTACTTC.

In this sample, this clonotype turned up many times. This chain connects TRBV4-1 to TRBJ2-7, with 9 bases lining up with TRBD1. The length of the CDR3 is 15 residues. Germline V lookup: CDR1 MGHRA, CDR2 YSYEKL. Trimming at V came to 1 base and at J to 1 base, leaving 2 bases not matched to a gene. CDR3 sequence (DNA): TGCGCCAGCAGCCAAGGACAGGGGGGGTCCTACGAGCAGTACTTC. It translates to CASSQGQGGSYEQYF.

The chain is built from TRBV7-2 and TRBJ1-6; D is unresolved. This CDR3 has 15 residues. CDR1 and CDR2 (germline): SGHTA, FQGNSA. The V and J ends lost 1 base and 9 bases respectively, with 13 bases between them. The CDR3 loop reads CASSLDRQRISPLHF. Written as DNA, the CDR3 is TGTGCCAGCAGCTTAGATCGGCAGAGGATTTCACCCCTCCACTTT.

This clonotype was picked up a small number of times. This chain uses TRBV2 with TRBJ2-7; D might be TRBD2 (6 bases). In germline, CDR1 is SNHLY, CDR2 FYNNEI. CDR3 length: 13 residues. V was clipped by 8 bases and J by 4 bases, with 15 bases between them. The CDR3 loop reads CASEGGNDYEQYF. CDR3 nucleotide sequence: TGTGCCAGCGAAGGAGGGAATGATTACGAGCAGTACTTC.

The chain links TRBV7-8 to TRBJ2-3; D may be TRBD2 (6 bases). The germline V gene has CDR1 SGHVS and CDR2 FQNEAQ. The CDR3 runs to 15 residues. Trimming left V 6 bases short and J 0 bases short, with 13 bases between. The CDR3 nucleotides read TGTGCCAGCAGTTATGGCGGGGCTAGCACAGATACGCAGTATTTT. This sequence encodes CASSYGGASTDTQYF.

In DNA, the CDR3 is TGTGCCACCAGTGATTCCCGACGGGGGGAGACCCAGTACTTC. This sequence encodes CATSDSRRGETQYF. This rearrangement joins TRBV24-1 to TRBJ2-5, with D perhaps matching TRBD2 (6 bases). This CDR3 has 14 residues. Trimming removed 2 bases at V and 5 bases at J, with 11 bases between. Looked up from germline, CDR1 is KGHDR and CDR2 is SFDVKD.

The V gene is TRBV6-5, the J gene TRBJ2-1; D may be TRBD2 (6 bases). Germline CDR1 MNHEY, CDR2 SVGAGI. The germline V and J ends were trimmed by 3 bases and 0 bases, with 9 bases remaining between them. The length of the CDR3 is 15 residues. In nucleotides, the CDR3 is TGTGCCAGCAGTTATGACGGGGGCTCCTACAATGAGCAGTTCTTC. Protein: CASSYDGGSYNEQFF.

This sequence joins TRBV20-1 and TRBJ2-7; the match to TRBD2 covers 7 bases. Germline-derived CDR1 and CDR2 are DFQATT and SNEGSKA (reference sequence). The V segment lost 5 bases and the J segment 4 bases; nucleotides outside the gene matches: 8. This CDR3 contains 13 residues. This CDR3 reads CSASRGFVYEQYF. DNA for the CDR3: TGCAGTGCTTCGCGGGGGTTCGTATACGAGCAGTACTTC.

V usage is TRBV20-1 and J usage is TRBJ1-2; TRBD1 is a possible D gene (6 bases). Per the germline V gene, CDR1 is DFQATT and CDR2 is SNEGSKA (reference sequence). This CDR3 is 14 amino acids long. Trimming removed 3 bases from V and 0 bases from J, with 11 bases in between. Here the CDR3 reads CSASRDTSNYGYTF. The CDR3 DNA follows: TGCAGTGCTAGCCGGGACACCTCTAACTATGGCTACACCTTC.

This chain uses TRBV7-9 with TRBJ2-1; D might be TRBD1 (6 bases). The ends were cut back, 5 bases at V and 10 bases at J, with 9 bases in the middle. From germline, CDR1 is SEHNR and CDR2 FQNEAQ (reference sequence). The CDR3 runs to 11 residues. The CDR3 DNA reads TGTGCCAGCAGCGACAGGACCGAGCAGTTCTTC. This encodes CASSDRTEQFF.

Written as DNA, the CDR3 is TGTGCCAGCAGACGGGAGGGAGAGCAGTTCTTC. As protein: CASRREGEQFF. The V gene is TRBV2, the J gene TRBJ2-1; 8 bases are shared with TRBD2. The CDR3 has 11 amino acids. V shed 6 bases and J 10 bases; nucleotides not matched to a gene: 2. Per the germline V gene, CDR1 is SNHLY and CDR2 is FYNNEI.